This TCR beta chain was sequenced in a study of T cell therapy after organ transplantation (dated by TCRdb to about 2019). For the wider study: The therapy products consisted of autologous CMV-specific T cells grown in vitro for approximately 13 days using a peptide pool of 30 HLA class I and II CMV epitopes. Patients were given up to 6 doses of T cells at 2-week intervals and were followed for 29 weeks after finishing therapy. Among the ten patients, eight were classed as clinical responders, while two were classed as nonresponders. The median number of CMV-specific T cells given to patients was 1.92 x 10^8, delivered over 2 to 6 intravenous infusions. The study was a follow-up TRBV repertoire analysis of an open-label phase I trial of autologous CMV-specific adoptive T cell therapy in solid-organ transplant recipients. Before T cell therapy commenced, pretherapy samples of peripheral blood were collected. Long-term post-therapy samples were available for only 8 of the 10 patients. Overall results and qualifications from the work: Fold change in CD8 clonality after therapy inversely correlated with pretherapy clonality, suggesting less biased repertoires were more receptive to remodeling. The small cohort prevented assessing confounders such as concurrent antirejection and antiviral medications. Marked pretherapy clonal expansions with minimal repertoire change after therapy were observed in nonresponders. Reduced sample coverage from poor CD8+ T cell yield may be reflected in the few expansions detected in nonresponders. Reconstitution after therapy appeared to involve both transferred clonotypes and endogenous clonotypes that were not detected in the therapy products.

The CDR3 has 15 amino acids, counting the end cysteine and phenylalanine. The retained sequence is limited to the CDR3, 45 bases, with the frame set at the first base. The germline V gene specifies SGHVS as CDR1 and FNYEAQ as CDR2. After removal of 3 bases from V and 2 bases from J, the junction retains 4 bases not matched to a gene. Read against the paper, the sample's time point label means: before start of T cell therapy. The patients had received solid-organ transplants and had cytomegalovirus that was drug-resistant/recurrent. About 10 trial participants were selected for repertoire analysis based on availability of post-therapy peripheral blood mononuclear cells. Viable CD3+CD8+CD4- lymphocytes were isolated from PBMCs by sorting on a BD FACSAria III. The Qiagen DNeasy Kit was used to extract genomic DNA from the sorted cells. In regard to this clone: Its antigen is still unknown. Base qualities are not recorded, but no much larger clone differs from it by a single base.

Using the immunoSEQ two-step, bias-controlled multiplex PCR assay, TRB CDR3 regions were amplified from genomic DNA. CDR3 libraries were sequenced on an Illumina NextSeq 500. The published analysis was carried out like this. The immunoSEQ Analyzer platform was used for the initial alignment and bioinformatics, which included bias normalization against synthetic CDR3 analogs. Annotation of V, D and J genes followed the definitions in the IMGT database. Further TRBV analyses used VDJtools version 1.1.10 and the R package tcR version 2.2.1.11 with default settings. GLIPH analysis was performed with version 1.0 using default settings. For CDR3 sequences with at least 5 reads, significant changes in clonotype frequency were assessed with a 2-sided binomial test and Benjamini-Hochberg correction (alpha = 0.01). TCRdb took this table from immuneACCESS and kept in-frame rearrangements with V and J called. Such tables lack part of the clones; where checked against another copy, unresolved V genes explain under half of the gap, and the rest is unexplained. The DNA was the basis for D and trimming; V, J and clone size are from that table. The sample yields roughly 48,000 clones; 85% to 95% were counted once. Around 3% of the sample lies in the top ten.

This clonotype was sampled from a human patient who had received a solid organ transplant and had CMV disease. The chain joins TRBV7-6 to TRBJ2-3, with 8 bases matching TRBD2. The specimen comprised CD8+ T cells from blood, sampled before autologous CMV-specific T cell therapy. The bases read TGTGCCAGCAGCTTGGGGACTAGACACACAGATACGCAGTATTTT. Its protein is CASSLGTRHTDTQYF.